A selection of T cell receptor beta chains follows, all from one sample in a study of regulatory T cells in long-lasting Graves disease. MiXCR, applied by TCRdb to the multiplex PCR reads, yields one record per CDR3 protein. The sample carries 300,000 to 400,000 distinct CDR3 sequences, 15% to 20% recorded once. Source: peripheral blood mononuclear cells (PBMCs), taken when the disease was refractory, from a patient treated with antithyroid drugs. The receptors stem from a female donor with Graves disease. CDR3s include the opening cysteine and the closing phenylalanine or tryptophan. The D gene is left open where the match is weak. Expanded clones get a size class; other rows say once, few or many, or leave the size out.

TRBJ1-2,.,.,TRBV15,TGTGCCACCGGATACCGGGACGTAACTAACTATGGCTACACCTTC,CATGYRDVTNYGYTF
TRBJ1-1,.,.,TRBV9,TGTGCCAGCAGGCCTTTGGGGGGAACTGAAGCTTTCTTT,CASRPLGGTEAFF
TRBJ1-5,many,TRBD1,TRBV4-1,TGCGCCAGCAGCGACAGGGAAAGCAATCAGCCCCAGCATTTT,CASSDRESNQPQHF
TRBJ2-3,once,TRBD2,TRBV5-5,TGTGCCAGCAGCACTGCCCAACTAGCGGGGGGGCCCACAGATACGCAGTATTTT,CASSTAQLAGGPTDTQYF
TRBJ2-5,many,.,TRBV7-9,TGTGCCAGCAGCCCACAGGGAGTCCAAGAGACCCAGTACTTC,CASSPQGVQETQYF
TRBJ2-7,few,.,TRBV12-3/TRBV12-4,TGTGCCAGCAGTTCAGACAGACAACCCTACGAGCAGTACTTC,CASSSDRQPYEQYF
TRBJ2-7,many,TRBD1,TRBV28,TGTGCCAGCAGTGGGACAGTCTACGAGCAGTACTTC,CASSGTVYEQYF
TRBJ1-6,many,.,TRBV12-3/TRBV12-4,TGTGCCAGCAGTCCCCGGGGACCACCTGTTAATTCACCCCTCCACTTT,CASSPRGPPVNSPLHF
TRBJ1-6,.,TRBD1,TRBV4-1,TGCGCCAGCAGCCAAGGTCTGGCAGGGGGAAAGAATTCACCCCTCCACTTT,CASSQGLAGGKNSPLHF
TRBJ1-1,.,.,TRBV18,TGTGCCAGCTCACCCTCGCAGGGGCGGGCCACTGAAGCTTTCTTT,CASSPSQGRATEAFF
TRBJ1-1,many,.,TRBV28,TGTGCCAGCAGTTCGATAGGGGGTACGAGCACTGAAGCTTTCTTT,CASSSIGGTSTEAFF
TRBJ2-1,.,.,TRBV24-1,TGTGCCACCGGGGGCATCGCTGGGCAGTTCTTC,CATGGIAGQFF
TRBJ1-2,many,.,TRBV12-3/TRBV12-4,TGTGCCAGCAGTTTTCGTCACGGGGGTGGCTACACCTTC,CASSFRHGGGYTF
TRBJ2-7,many,.,TRBV4-2,TGTGCCAGCAGCCAAGGGGCGGGATGGTACGAGCAGTACTTC,CASSQGAGWYEQYF
TRBJ2-2,few,.,TRBV19,TGTGCCAGTAGTACATCATGGGGGACCGGGGAGCTGTTTTTT,CASSTSWGTGELFF
TRBJ1-5,.,.,TRBV6-2/TRBV6-3,TGTGCCAGCAGTTACCTAGAGGGGCAGCCCCAGCATTTT,CASSYLEGQPQHF
TRBJ1-2,few,TRBD1,TRBV4-2,TGTGCCAGCAGCCAAGACAACACCCTCTGGACAGGGGGGGGCTACACCTTC,CASSQDNTLWTGGGYTF
TRBJ1-3,few,.,TRBV7-2,TGTGCCAGCAGCTTAGCCCTACCCTCGTTACGTGGAAACACCATATATTTT,CASSLALPSLRGNTIYF
TRBJ2-2,.,TRBD2,TRBV6-1,TGTGCCAGCAACAGCGGGAGGAGTTCCGGGGAGCTGTTTTTT,CASNSGRSSGELFF
TRBJ2-2,many,.,TRBV12-3/TRBV12-4,TGTGCCAGCAGTTCTTACCGGGACCCAAACACCGGGGAGCTGTTTTTT,CASSSYRDPNTGELFF
TRBJ1-5,.,.,TRBV4-1,TGCGCCAGCAGCACCCGACAGTCCTCCGGGCAGCCCCAGCATTTT,CASSTRQSSGQPQHF
TRBJ1-1,few,.,TRBV25-1,TGTGCCAGCAGTAAGACAGGTCGGAACACTGAAGCTTTCTTT,CASSKTGRNTEAFF
TRBJ2-7,few,.,TRBV6-1,TGTGCCAGCAAGTCCTCGGGATTCTTCTACGAGCAGTACTTC,CASKSSGFFYEQYF
TRBJ1-2,.,TRBD1,TRBV7-6,TGTGCCAGCAGCTTGGAGCAGGGGGACTATGGCTACGCCTTC,CASSLEQGDYGYAF
TRBJ2-7,.,.,TRBV6-5,TGTGCCAGCAGTTATACCCAGGACTACGAGCAGTACTTC,CASSYTQDYEQYF
TRBJ2-7,many,.,TRBV12-3/TRBV12-4,TGTGCCAGCAGTTTTAGCGACAGGACCTACGAGCAGTACTTC,CASSFSDRTYEQYF
TRBJ2-7,many,.,TRBV29-1,TGCAGCCCTTGGCCCCGCGACTACGAGCAGTACTTC,CSPWPRDYEQYF
TRBJ1-2,.,.,TRBV5-6,TGTGCCAGCAGCTTGGCAGCGGTACTATATGGCTACACCTTC,CASSLAAVLYGYTF
TRBJ1-2,many,.,TRBV20-1,TGCAGTGCTCCGAGGGACTATGGCTACACCTTC,CSAPRDYGYTF
TRBJ2-7,.,TRBD2,TRBV6-2/TRBV6-3,TGTGCCAGCAGCCGAGCGGGAATAGCCTACGAGCAGTACTTC,CASSRAGIAYEQYF
TRBJ1-5,many,TRBD1,TRBV6-2/TRBV6-3,TGTGCCAGCAGACACGGGGGAGGACAGGGGGCTGGACAGCCCCAGCATTTT,CASRHGGGQGAGQPQHF
TRBJ1-2,many,.,TRBV5-1,TGCGCCAGCAGCCCCAGGGACAATGCTAACTATGGCTACACCTTC,CASSPRDNANYGYTF
TRBJ1-4,.,.,TRBV7-2,TGTGCCAGCAGCGACGCCCTAGGGTTTAATGAAAAACTGTTTTTT,CASSDALGFNEKLFF
TRBJ1-1,few,.,TRBV4-2,TGTGCCAGCAGCCAACCATATTCGAACACTGAAGCTTTCTTT,CASSQPYSNTEAFF
TRBJ2-7,.,TRBD1,TRBV19,TGTGCCAGTAGTATAGGATCAGGGGGAACAATCTACGAGCAGTACTTC,CASSIGSGGTIYEQYF
TRBJ1-2,many,TRBD1,TRBV3-1,TGTGCCAGCAGCCAAGCCGTTGGACAGGGCTATGGCTACACCTTC,CASSQAVGQGYGYTF
TRBJ2-4,few,.,TRBV18,TGTGCCAGCTCACCACCCTCCTGGGGCGAAGCCAAAAACATTCAGTACTTC,CASSPPSWGEAKNIQYF
TRBJ2-5,.,TRBD1,TRBV6-5,TGTGCCAGCAGTTACCCCATTGGTCAGGGGGCGGAAGAGACCCAGTGCTTC,CASSYPIGQGAEETQCF
TRBJ1-2,.,TRBD1,TRBV11-2,TGTGCCAGCAGCTCACCGGGACAGGGGGGCTACACCTTC,CASSSPGQGGYTF
TRBJ1-6,few,.,TRBV28,TGTGCCAGCAGTTTGATTGGGAATTCACCCCTCCACTTT,CASSLIGNSPLHF
TRBJ2-4,many,.,TRBV2,TGTGCCAGCAGCGGACAGACAAACATTCAGTACTTC,CASSGQTNIQYF
TRBJ2-3,.,.,TRBV6-1,TGTGCCAGCAGTGGAATGTGGCATCAGGGCACAGATACGCAGTATTTT,CASSGMWHQGTDTQYF
TRBJ2-3,.,.,TRBV28,TGTGCCAGTTCCAGGACAACTAGCACAGATACGCAGTATTTT,CASSRTTSTDTQYF
TRBJ2-5,many,TRBD2,TRBV5-5,TGTGCCAGCAGTACTAGCGGGGGGACTGAAGAGACCCAGTACTTC,CASSTSGGTEETQYF
TRBJ1-4,many,.,TRBV12-3/TRBV12-4,TGTGCCAGCAGTCCCCCCGGACGGCCTGAAAAACTGTTTTTT,CASSPPGRPEKLFF
TRBJ2-7,many,.,TRBV28,TGTGCCAGCAGTCGATTGACCCTCAAATACAGGTCACGGGACGAGCAGTACTTC,CASSRLTLKYRSRDEQYF
TRBJ2-5,few,TRBD2,TRBV4-1,TGCGCCAGCAGCCAAGATTCTAGCGGGGGGGTTCAAGAGACCCAGTACTTC,CASSQDSSGGVQETQYF
TRBJ2-7,.,.,TRBV18,TGTGCCAGTTCACCAGTCAGACTCTCCTACGAGCAGTACTTC,CASSPVRLSYEQYF
TRBJ2-7,many,.,TRBV2,TGTGCCAACCGAGGAACAGGGATGTACGAGCAGTACTTC,CANRGTGMYEQYF
TRBJ2-7,few,TRBD1,TRBV7-6,TGTGCCAGCAGCCTGACCTCAGGGGGCATCGAGCAGTACTTC,CASSLTSGGIEQYF
TRBJ2-7,many,TRBD1,TRBV2,TGTGCCGCGACAGGGGGCTGGAACTACGAGCAGTACTTC,CAATGGWNYEQYF
TRBJ2-3,.,.,TRBV20-1,TGCAGTGCTACGACAGGCACAGATACGCAGTATTTT,CSATTGTDTQYF
TRBJ2-5,few,TRBD1,TRBV12-3/TRBV12-4,TGTGCCAGCAGTCTATGGACAGGGGTAGGAGAGACCCAGTACTTC,CASSLWTGVGETQYF